This section outlines one T cell receptor (beta chain) sequence together with its context. Its antigen remains unknown. The data derive from a study of regulatory T cells in long-lasting Graves disease. Study-wide findings and caveats: Study was limited to peripheral blood, excluding thyroid tissue. A greater number of public clonotypes (approximately 2,500) was shared by persistent patients than by new patients (about 890).

According to the study, TCR beta libraries were built with iRepertoire HTBI primers and CDR3-region Arm-PCR. TCRdb re-called the multiplex PCR reads with MiXCR, one entry per CDR3 protein. The table records 700,000 or so distinct CDR3 sequences, 25% to 30% of them present only once. The sample's time point: persistent/refractory GD, antithyroid drugs over 5 years with positive TRAb. The authors made the TCR library using RNA they extracted from PBMCs. This receptor was taken from a female donor with Graves disease. The specimen was peripheral blood mononuclear cells (PBMCs), collected when the disease was refractory, from a patient treated with antithyroid drugs.

CDR3 amino acids: CSAVLSSGGTQETQYF. The CDR3 DNA reads as TGCAGTGCTGTACTTTCTAGCGGGGGCACCCAAGAGACCCAGTACTTC. The chain couples TRBV20-1 to TRBJ2-5; 10 bases align to TRBD2. This CDR3 comprises 16 residues. V shed 5 bases and J 1 base; nucleotides not matched to a gene: 10. Germline values: CDR1 DFQATT, CDR2 SNEGSKA (reference sequence).